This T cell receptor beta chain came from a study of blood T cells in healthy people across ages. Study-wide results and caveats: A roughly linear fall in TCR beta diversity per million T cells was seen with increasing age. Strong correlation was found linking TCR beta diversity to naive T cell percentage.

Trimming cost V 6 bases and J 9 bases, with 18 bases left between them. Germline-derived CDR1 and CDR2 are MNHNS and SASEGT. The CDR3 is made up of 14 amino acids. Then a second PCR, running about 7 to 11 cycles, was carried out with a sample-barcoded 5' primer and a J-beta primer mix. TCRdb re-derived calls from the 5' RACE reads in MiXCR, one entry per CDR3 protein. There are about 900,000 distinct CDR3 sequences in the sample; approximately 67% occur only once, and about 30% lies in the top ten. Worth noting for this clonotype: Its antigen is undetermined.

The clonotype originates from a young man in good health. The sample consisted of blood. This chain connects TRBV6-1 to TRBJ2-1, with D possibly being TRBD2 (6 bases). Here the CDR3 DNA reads TGTGCCAGCAGGGACGGGAGCCCCGGGGGTGAGCAGTTCTTC. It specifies CASRDGSPGGEQFF.